Below are 26 T cell receptor beta chains sequenced from a single sample in a study of shared clonotypes between healthy human individuals (TCRdb year 2020). The library was generated by the immunoSEQ multiplex PCR assay. Imported from immuneACCESS, the table was reduced by TCRdb to in-frame sequences with V and J called. These copies leave out some clones; in studies compared against another copy, an unresolved V gene accounts for under half, and the cause of the remainder is not known. The sample profile shows under 2.5 million clones; under 95% of them were found once. The ten top clones hold about 0.41% of the sample. Sample: naive CD4+ T cells from PBMCs. Taken with the paper, the label for cell subset or site translates to: CD45RA+ positively selected. The source is a man between 18 and 35 years old in good health. Some clones in this sample may be carry-over from other donors' samples.

This chain links TRBV19 with TRBJ2-1; D gene uncertain. V lost 4 bases and J lost 9, with 10 bases in between. Germline lookup yields CDR1 LNHDA and CDR2 SQIVND (reference sequence). This CDR3 region has 12 residues. The CDR3 nucleotides read TGTGCCAGTAGTACCGAGTTTGGTGAGCAGTTCTTC. Translated: CASSTEFGEQFF.

This clone was seen just once. The chain combines TRBV9 with TRBJ2-4; either TRBD1 or TRBD2 may supply D (5 bases each). From germline, CDR1 is SGDLS and CDR2 YYNGEE. Trimming removed 2 bases from V and 3 bases from J, with 12 bases in between. This CDR3 is 15 amino acids long. The chain's CDR3 is CASSVHQGDKNIQYF. The CDR3 DNA follows: TGTGCCAGCAGCGTCCACCAGGGAGACAAAAACATTCAGTACTTC.

The rearrangement joins TRBV7-7 to TRBJ2-5, with 7 bases matching TRBD1. Germline-derived CDR1 and CDR2 are SSHAT and FNYEAQ (reference sequence). The CDR3 has 14 amino acids. J gave up 7 bases and V 5 bases, and 10 bases lay outside the gene matches. CDR3 protein: CASSAEQGWGTQYF. Here the CDR3 DNA reads TGTGCCAGCAGCGCGGAACAGGGGTGGGGGACCCAGTACTTC.

The chain has TRBV5-4 and TRBJ2-1; 9 bases fit TRBD2. CDR1 is SGHNT, CDR2 YYREEE, per germline (reference sequence). J lost 9 bases, V lost 2 bases, and 3 bases had no gene match. The CDR3 consists of 13 residues. CDR3 amino acids: CASSLGGRAEQFF. CDR3 sequence (DNA): TGTGCCAGCAGCTTAGGCGGGAGGGCTGAGCAGTTCTTC. Looking up the rest from reference TRBV5-4 and TRBJ2-1 gives the full variable domain: ETGVTQSPTHLIKTRGQQVTLRCSSQSGHNTVSWYQQALGQGPQFIFQYYREEENGRGNFPPRFSGLQFPNYSSELNVNALELDDSALYLCASSLGGRAEQFFGPGTRLTVL.

The chain is built from TRBV10-3 and TRBJ2-7; D is undetermined. CDR1 and CDR2 from the germline V gene are ENHRY and SYGVKD. The CDR3 has 13 residues. V dropped 6 bases and J dropped 5 bases, with 14 bases sitting between them. The CDR3 sequence is CAISLTPVNEQYF. CDR3 DNA sequence: TGTGCCATCAGCCTCACCCCAGTAAACGAGCAGTACTTC.

This clone was counted only a few times. The rearrangement joins TRBV7-9 to TRBJ1-1, with D tentatively TRBD1 (5 bases). With 8 bases removed from V and 0 bases from J, the gap between germline ends came to 13 bases. Germline V gene lookup returns CDR1 SEHNR and CDR2 FQNEAQ (reference sequence). The CDR3 has 14 amino acids. CDR3 loop: CASLERGLNTEAFF. CDR3 in DNA: TGTGCCAGCTTGGAGAGGGGCCTGAACACTGAAGCTTTCTTT.

The V gene is TRBV2, the J gene TRBJ2-7; D unresolved. With 6 bases removed from V and 6 bases from J, the gap between germline ends came to 12 bases. This CDR3 has 12 residues. The V gene's germline CDR1 is SNHLY and CDR2 FYNNEI. Written as DNA, the CDR3 is TGTGCCAGCAGGAGTGAGGTCGCCGAGCAGTACTTC. It encodes CASRSEVAEQYF.

With respect to this clone: One end of the junction is discordant with germline, which a read error may explain. V and J are TRBV7-2 and TRBJ2-1, with D perhaps matching TRBD1 (6 bases). Germline CDR1 is SGHTA and CDR2 is FQGNSA. The CDR3 runs 10 residues. The CDR3 is CASSSRTAVF. In DNA, the CDR3 is TGTGCCAGCAGCAGCCGGACAGCCGTCTTC.

V is TRBV6-6 and J is TRBJ2-2; D not resolved. This CDR3 region has 14 residues. Between the trimmed V and J ends, which lost 5 bases and 1 base, there was a span of 8 bases. Germline CDR1 is MNHNY and CDR2 is SVGAGI (reference sequence). This CDR3 is CASSAPVNTGELFF. CDR3 coding DNA: TGTGCCAGCAGTGCCCCCGTGAACACCGGGGAGCTGTTTTTT.

The J gene is TRBJ2-7, the V gene TRBV5-1; 10 bases are a match to TRBD1. Germline loops: CDR1 SGHRS, CDR2 YFSETQ. With V trimmed by 4 bases and J by 4 bases, 5 bases remained unmatched. The CDR3 has 14 amino acids. CDR3 amino acids: CASSETGGGYEQYF. For the CDR3, the DNA is TGCGCCAGCAGCGAGACAGGGGGCGGATACGAGCAGTACTTC.

This rearrangement joins TRBV6-5 to TRBJ2-7, with 9 bases lining up with TRBD2. The V and J ends lost 10 bases and 1 base, in that order; junction bases with no gene match: 2. CDR1 MNHEY and CDR2 SVGAGI come from the germline V gene. The CDR3 runs to 12 residues. The CDR3 loop is CATRGGSYEQYF. The CDR3 nucleotides read TGTGCCACGCGGGGGGGATCCTACGAGCAGTACTTC.

V usage is TRBV4-1 and J usage is TRBJ2-7, with TRBD1 matching over 7 bases. Germline V gene lookup returns CDR1 MGHRA and CDR2 YSYEKL. The CDR3 extends over 16 amino acids. The V segment lost 0 bases and the J segment 3 bases; nucleotides outside the gene matches: 8. CDR3 residues: CASSQERTGGYYEQYF. CDR3 DNA: TGCGCCAGCAGCCAAGAGAGGACAGGAGGATACTACGAGCAGTACTTC.

The genes are TRBV10-1 and TRBJ2-7, with 7 bases fitting TRBD1. The V and J ends lost 3 bases and 6 bases, in that order; junction bases with no gene match: 11. The CDR3 is 15 amino acids. Germline assignment: CDR1 WNHNN and CDR2 SYGVQD (reference sequence). Here the CDR3 DNA reads TGCGCCAGCAGTGATAACCGGGACAGACATAGCGAGCAGTACTTC. It codes for CASSDNRDRHSEQYF.

This chain joins TRBV27 and TRBJ2-1; D is possibly TRBD1 (6 bases). CDR3 length equals 16 residues. CDR1 and CDR2 (germline): MNHEY, SMNVEV (reference sequence). The ends were cut back, 5 bases at V and 0 bases at J, with 14 bases in the middle. CDR3 residues: CASSRYRDTSYNEQFF. The CDR3 DNA reads as TGTGCCAGCAGTCGGTACAGGGACACCTCCTACAATGAGCAGTTCTTC.

V and J are TRBV4-1 and TRBJ1-2; 7 bases align to TRBD1. Germline CDR1 is MGHRA and CDR2 is YSYEKL. The CDR3 is 17 amino acids. V shed 1 base and J 4 bases; nucleotides not matched to a gene: 12. The DNA for the CDR3 is TGCGCCAGCAGCCAAGGCCCCCGGTCTAGGGGGCCCTATGGCTACACCTTC. Its protein is CASSQGPRSRGPYGYTF.

This chain links TRBV7-6 with TRBJ2-5; a possible D gene is TRBD2 (5 bases). The V gene's germline CDR1 is SGHVS and CDR2 FNYEAQ. Between the trimmed V and J ends, which lost 3 bases and 2 bases, there was a span of 16 bases. The length of the CDR3 is 16 residues. The CDR3 region is CASSFIFVGVQETQYF. The CDR3 nucleotides read TGTGCCAGCAGCTTTATATTTGTCGGGGTTCAAGAGACCCAGTACTTC.

The chain links TRBV5-1 to TRBJ2-1, with 14 bases aligning to TRBD2. The germline gives CDR1 SGHRS, CDR2 YFSETQ. V shed 4 bases, J shed 9 bases, and the junction held 6 bases outside the gene matches. The CDR3 sequence is 15 residues long. CDR3 DNA sequence: TGCGCCAGCAGCGAGGGACTAGCGGGAGTGCTTGAGCAGTTCTTC. Amino acids: CASSEGLAGVLEQFF.

The chain combines TRBV28 with TRBJ2-7; no clear D gene. Trimming shortened V by 2 bases and J by 3 bases, and 8 bases separated the two germline ends. Germline CDR1 and CDR2: MDHEN and SYDVKM. CDR3 size: 13 residues. The CDR3 region is CASSLADYYEQYF. CDR3 in DNA: TGTGCCAGCAGTTTAGCAGATTACTACGAGCAGTACTTC.

The CDR3 bases are TGTGCCAGCCGACCGCGCAAGCGGGGGACCACAGATACGCAGTATTTT. This sequence encodes CASRPRKRGTTDTQYF. The chain joins TRBV7-9 to TRBJ2-3, with 8 bases aligning to TRBD2. Germline CDR1 SEHNR, CDR2 FQNEAQ (reference sequence). The CDR3 has 16 amino acids. V lost 8 bases to trimming and J lost 2 bases; unmatched junction nucleotides: 12.

The chain combines TRBV6-5 with TRBJ1-1, with a possible D match to TRBD1 (6 bases). Trimming shortened V by 0 bases and J by 4 bases, and 12 bases separated the two germline ends. This CDR3 spans 15 amino acids. Germline-derived CDR1 and CDR2 are MNHEY and SVGAGI. In nucleotides, the CDR3 is TGTGCCAGCAGTTACTCGGGACACCTCGTCACTGAAGCTTTCTTT. Translation: CASSYSGHLVTEAFF.

This sequence joins TRBV1 and TRBJ2-1; TRBD2, the table's D call, was not compared with the DNA. TRBV1 is classified as a pseudogene. The CDR3 loop spans 18 amino acids. CDR3 sequence (DNA): TGCACCAGCAGCCAAGAGTGTACGGCTAGCGGGAGAGACAATGAGCAGTTCTTC. Protein sequence: CTSSQECTASGRDNEQFF.

The rearrangement uses TRBV19 and TRBJ2-5, with a weak D call TRBD2 (6 bases). This CDR3 is built from 12 residues. Germline V gives CDR1 LNHDA, CDR2 SQIVND (reference sequence). The V end lost 9 bases, the J end lost 5 bases, and 13 bases lay between the germline ends. The CDR3 coding sequence is TGTGCCAGCCAAGCGGGCCCCGAGACCCAGTACTTC. Translated, it gives CASQAGPETQYF.

The chain joins TRBV5-6 to TRBJ1-1; no firm D call. With 2 bases removed from V and 1 base from J, the gap between germline ends came to 12 bases. The CDR3 has 15 amino acids. Germline CDR1 is SGHDT and CDR2 is YYEEEE. CDR3 amino acids: CASSFSITGNTEAFF. The DNA for the CDR3 is TGTGCCAGCAGCTTTTCAATTACGGGGAACACTGAAGCTTTCTTT.

V is TRBV9 and J is TRBJ1-2, with D possibly matching TRBD1 (5 bases). Trimming took off 6 bases at V and 3 bases at J, with 15 bases between the two ends. CDR1 is SGDLS and CDR2 is YYNGEE in the germline V gene. The CDR3 covers 14 residues. The CDR3 loop is CASTKTGGDYGYTF. The DNA of the CDR3 is TGTGCCAGCACAAAGACGGGGGGTGACTATGGCTACACCTTC.

The chain recombines TRBV5-1 with TRBJ2-7; no reliable D call. This CDR3 contains 13 residues. Germline V lookup: CDR1 SGHRS, CDR2 YFSETQ. V dropped 0 bases and J dropped 7 bases, with 11 bases sitting between them. CDR3 sequence reads: CASSLVQLGEQYF. The CDR3 coding sequence is TGCGCCAGCAGCTTGGTTCAGCTGGGGGAGCAGTACTTC. The whole variable domain, remainder taken from reference TRBV5-1 and TRBJ2-7, is KAGVTQTPRYLIKTRGQQVTLSCSPISGHRSVSWYQQTPGQGLQFLFEYFSETQRNKGNFPGRFSGRQFSNSRSEMNVSTLELGDSALYLCASSLVQLGEQYFGPGTRLTVT.

This clone was counted only a few times. The rearrangement uses TRBV7-9 and TRBJ1-1, with D perhaps matching TRBD1 (6 bases). The CDR3 is made up of 14 amino acids. CDR1 and CDR2 (germline): SEHNR, FQNEAQ (reference sequence). V dropped 6 bases and J dropped 2 bases, with 13 bases sitting between them. CDR3 nucleotides: TGTGCCAGCAGTTGGACAGCGGACAACACTGAAGCTTTCTTT. Translation: CASSWTADNTEAFF. The entire variable domain, with the rest obtained from reference TRBV7-9 and TRBJ1-1, is as follows: DTGVSQNPRHKITKRGQNVTFRCDPISEHNRLYWYRQTLGQGPEFLTYFQNEAQLEKSRLLSDRFSAERPKGSFSTLEIQRTEQGDSAMYLCASSWTADNTEAFFGQGTRLTVV.